This TCR beta chain is drawn from a study of blood T cell repertoires in COVID-19. In the original analysis: Amplification of reference gene primers provided the estimated nucleated cell counts. Measured with immunoSEQ multiplex PCR; TCRdb has only the in-frame clones, and not every one. That table supplies the V and J calls and clone size; D and trimming were determined from the DNA. The repertoire consists of 350,000 to 400,000 clones, with less than 90% occurring once and the leading ten covering 3%. V shed 5 bases and J shed 1 base, with 12 bases lying between them. The CDR3 has 14 residues. Per germline, CDR1 SGHTA and CDR2 FQGNSA. The study drew participants aged about 18 to 89 years from under 30 US areas. Membership in each cohort depended on participant-reported clinical history. Recovered status applied to Cohort 3 donors who had two consecutive negative PCRs. It also applied to those with clearance or with symptom resolution.

This clone was counted only a few times. V is TRBV7-2 and J is TRBJ2-7, with D possibly TRBD2 on 6 matching bases. This receptor was taken from a woman aged 30 to 39 who had recovered from COVID-19. The sequenced material came from PBMCs or T cells enriched from blood (not recorded which). CDR3 nucleotide sequence: TGTGCCAGCAGCAACAGCGGGTTGTCCTACGAGCAGTACTTC. This sequence encodes CASSNSGLSYEQYF.